Below, 7 T cell receptor beta chains from the same sample are listed, as sequenced in a study of sequential checkpoint blockade in melanoma. The treatment: randomized to nivolumab then ipilimumab (arm A) or the reverse (arm B). Only in-frame clones appear in the TCRdb table, and some are missing; sequencing was by immunoSEQ multiplex PCR. Of 15,000 to 20,000 clones in the sample, 65% to 75% were seen once. The specimen comprised CD8+ T cells sorted from blood (inferred from file names), sampled from a patient given nivolumab and ipilimumab in sequence. All receptors come from a human donor with melanoma.

The V gene is TRBV14, the J gene TRBJ2-5; 8 positions agree with TRBD1. The end of the DNA aligns better with TRBJ2-7, so the J call may be wrong. This CDR3 contains 13 residues. Germline assignment: CDR1 SGHDN and CDR2 FVKESK. In DNA form, the CDR3 reads TGTGCCAGCAGCCCAGGGGGCCACTACGAGCAGTACTTC. Translated, it gives CASSPGGHYEQYF.

CDR3 coding DNA: TGCGCCAGCAGCCAAGGGGAGTATAATTCACCCCTCCACTTT. Encoded protein: CASSQGEYNSPLHF. This chain connects TRBV4-1 to TRBJ1-6; D is undetermined. Trimming cost V 1 base and J 4 bases, with 5 bases left between them. The germline V gene encodes CDR1 MGHRA and CDR2 YSYEKL. The CDR3 has 14 amino acids.

Here the CDR3 DNA reads TGTGCCAGCAGCTCCCAGGTCGGACTGAATAATGAGCAGTTCTTC. This gives the protein CASSSQVGLNNEQFF. This chain uses TRBV7-9 with TRBJ2-1; TRBD2 might be the D (5 bases). Germline V lookup: CDR1 SEHNR, CDR2 FQNEAQ (reference sequence). V was pared by 4 bases and J by 7 bases, with 17 bases between. The CDR3 is made up of 15 amino acids.

The rearrangement links TRBV6-1 to TRBJ1-2, with 9 bases matching TRBD1. V was clipped by 9 bases and J by 6 bases; unmatched bases: 11. Germline V gene sequence: CDR1 MNHNS, CDR2 SASEGT. This CDR3 has 14 residues. The DNA for the CDR3 is TGTGCCAGGCCAAACCGGGACAGGGAAGATGGCTACACCTTC. It codes for CARPNRDREDGYTF.

The chain joins TRBV23-1 to TRBJ2-7; 10 bases are a match to TRBD1. TRBV23-1 falls under the ORF class, with uncertain function. This CDR3 region has 15 residues. Trimming removed 3 bases from V and 3 bases from J; junction bases left unmatched: 5. In DNA form, the CDR3 reads TGCGCCAGCAGTCAGTGGGACAGGGGTTTCTACGAGCAGTACTTC. Its translation: CASSQWDRGFYEQYF.

V and J are TRBV10-3 and TRBJ2-1; D gene unclear. V lost 2 bases and J 5 bases, leaving 10 bases between the germline ends. Germline V CDR1 and CDR2: ENHRY, SYGVKD. The CDR3 covers 14 residues. CDR3 amino acids: CAISERPEDNEQFF. The DNA of the CDR3 is TGTGCCATCAGTGAGCGGCCCGAGGACAATGAGCAGTTCTTC.

The rearrangement uses TRBV4-3 and TRBJ1-2; maybe TRBD1 (6 bases). V was trimmed by 0 bases and J by 5 bases, leaving 16 bases between them. Germline CDR1 reads LGHNA; CDR2 reads YSLEER. The CDR3 is made up of 16 amino acids. The CDR3 DNA is TGCGCCAGCAGCCAAGATCGAGGGGGAGGGGGATATGGCTACACCTTC. It encodes CASSQDRGGGGYGYTF.